The 22 T cell receptor beta chains below all came from one sample that was sequenced in a study of blood T cell repertoires in COVID-19. Clones were sequenced by immunoSEQ multiplex PCR, and TCRdb holds only the in-frame ones, with some missing. The sample has 180,000 or so clones; roughly three quarters are singletons. Sequenced material: peripheral blood. The receptors here all came from a woman aged 45-65 years with active or convalescent COVID-19.

The chain is built from TRBV7-3 and TRBJ2-5; TRBD1 aligns across 8 bases. The length of the CDR3 is 13 residues. With V trimmed by 3 bases and J by 3 bases, 0 bases remained unmatched. The germline CDR1 and CDR2 sequences are SGHTA and FQGTGA. Written as DNA, the CDR3 is TGTGCCAGCAGCTTGGACAGGGAAGAGACCCAGTACTTC. Its translation is CASSLDREETQYF.

The chain joins TRBV19 to TRBJ2-7, with TRBD2 as a possible D gene (7 bases). The CDR3 runs to 15 residues. V lost 5 bases and J 6 bases, leaving 20 bases between the germline ends. In germline, CDR1 is LNHDA, CDR2 SQIVND (reference sequence). CDR3 nucleotide sequence: TGTGCCAGTAGTCCCGGGGGGACAAGGAGATTCGAGCAGTACTTC. Translated: CASSPGGTRRFEQYF.

This chain joins TRBV19 and TRBJ1-4; 7 bases fit TRBD1. CDR1 and CDR2 from the germline V gene are LNHDA and SQIVND (reference sequence). The CDR3 has 14 residues. J gave up 3 bases and V 6 bases, and 4 bases lay outside the gene matches. The CDR3 spells CASRRQGANEKLFF. CDR3 bases: TGTGCCAGTAGGCGACAGGGTGCTAATGAAAAACTGTTTTTT.

The V gene is TRBV30, the J gene TRBJ2-7; maybe TRBD1 (6 bases). This CDR3 contains 14 residues. V lost 3 bases and J 2 bases, leaving 14 bases between the germline ends. The germline V gene encodes CDR1 GTSNPN and CDR2 SVGIG (reference sequence). In nucleotides, the CDR3 is TGTGCCTGGAGCCGCAGGGGCCAGACCTACGAGCAGTACTTC. Protein sequence: CAWSRRGQTYEQYF. The entire variable domain, with the rest obtained from reference TRBV30 and TRBJ2-7, is as follows: SQTIHQWPATLVQPVGSPLSLECTVEGTSNPNLYWYRQAAGRGLQLLFYSVGIGQISSEVPQNLSASRPQDRQFILSSKKLLLSDSGFYLCAWSRRGQTYEQYFGPGTRLTVT.

V gene TRBV4-3 combines with J gene TRBJ2-3; 14 nucleotides align to TRBD2. The CDR3 spans 16 residues. V gave up 4 bases and J gave up 6 bases; unmatched junction bases: 6. Germline V gives CDR1 LGHNA, CDR2 YSLEER. CDR3 nucleotides: TGCGCCAGCAGCCCCACTCGGACTAGCGGGGGGGATACGCAGTATTTT. This codes for CASSPTRTSGGDTQYF.

This clone appeared once. The V gene is TRBV6-2 or TRBV6-3, the J gene TRBJ2-7; weak D call: TRBD1 (5 bases). This CDR3 region has 15 residues. Deletions cut 2 bases from V and 2 bases from J, with 13 bases between. Germline V gene data show CDR1 as MNHEY and CDR2 as SVGEGT. The CDR3 DNA follows: TGTGCCAGCAGTTACCTGCAGGGTGCACCCTACGAGCAGTACTTC. It codes for CASSYLQGAPYEQYF.

In DNA, the CDR3 is TGTGCCAGCAGTACACTAGCGGGAGCGTACGAGCAGTACTTC. It yields the protein CASSTLAGAYEQYF. The V call is TRBV6-5, the J call TRBJ2-7; 11 bases line up with TRBD2. Trimming took 5 bases from V and 4 from J; bases not matched to a gene: 4. This CDR3 region has 14 residues. Per the germline V gene, CDR1 is MNHEY and CDR2 is SVGAGI.

The chain is built from TRBV27 and TRBJ1-4; possibly TRBD1 for D (5 bases). The CDR3 totals 17 residues. The ends were cut back, 6 bases at V and 1 base at J, with 18 bases in the middle. In germline, CDR1 is MNHEY, CDR2 SMNVEV (reference sequence). CDR3 DNA sequence: TGTGCCAGCAGCTCGCGGGGACGGGGAGTAACTAATGAAAAACTGTTTTTT. Protein: CASSSRGRGVTNEKLFF.

The sample holds a few counts of this clone. The DNA for the CDR3 is TGTGCCAGCAGTCGCTCCCCTGACAGGACTAGCGGGGGGAATGAGCAGTTCTTC. Amino acids: CASSRSPDRTSGGNEQFF. This chain joins TRBV4-2 and TRBJ2-1, with 14 bases that match TRBD2. This CDR3 has 18 residues. After removal of 6 bases from V and 7 bases from J, the junction contained 14 bases not matched to a gene. Germline CDR1 reads LGHNA; CDR2 reads YNFKEQ.

V is TRBV2 and J is TRBJ1-2, with 12 bases aligning to TRBD1. The CDR3 length is 17 residues. Germline values: CDR1 SNHLY, CDR2 FYNNEI. V gave up 7 bases and J gave up 8 bases; unmatched junction bases: 17. The CDR3 here is CASTILPVGQGARGYTF. The CDR3 DNA reads as TGTGCCAGCACCATACTTCCGGTGGGACAGGGGGCGAGGGGCTACACCTTC.

This clone was detected a few times. The chain couples TRBV28 to TRBJ1-1; D not resolved. V dropped 4 bases and J dropped 3 bases, with 3 bases sitting between them. The CDR3 has 11 residues. CDR1 is MDHEN and CDR2 is SYDVKM in the germline V gene. In nucleotides, the CDR3 is TGTGCCAGCAGTTCGTACACTGAAGCTTTCTTT. It is translated as CASSSYTEAFF.

The table lists this clone with a few counts. CDR3 DNA sequence: TGTGCCAGCAGTTTAGTAGGCAGGCGTGTTTCTGGGGCCAACGTCCTGACTTTC. Translating it yields CASSLVGRRVSGANVLTF. The chain uses TRBV28 and TRBJ2-6; D unclear. V was pared by 2 bases and J by 1 base, with 15 bases between. Germline lookup yields CDR1 MDHEN and CDR2 SYDVKM. This CDR3 is 18 amino acids long. The variable domain in full, completed from reference TRBV28 and TRBJ2-6, reads DVKVTQSSRYLVKRTGEKVFLECVQDMDHENMFWYRQDPGLGLRLIYFSYDVKMKEKGDIPEGYSVSREKKERFSLILESASTNQTSMYLCASSLVGRRVSGANVLTFGAGSRLTVL.

This clone was recorded once. V and J are TRBV18 and TRBJ2-5; perhaps TRBD2 as D (6 bases). Germline V gene sequence: CDR1 KGHSH, CDR2 LQKENI. This CDR3 is built from 12 residues. Trimming removed 3 bases at V and 5 bases at J, with 7 bases between. CDR3 amino acids: CASSPRGETQYF. CDR3 sequence (DNA): TGTGCCAGCTCACCCCGGGGGGAGACCCAGTACTTC.

The chain employs TRBV5-4 and TRBJ2-7; D perhaps matches TRBD2 (5 bases). Looked up from germline, CDR1 is SGHNT and CDR2 is YYREEE (reference sequence). The CDR3 has 13 amino acids. V lost 0 bases and J 2 bases, leaving 6 bases between the germline ends. The CDR3 DNA sequence: TGTGCCAGCAGCTTGGCGGGAACCTACGAGCAGTACTTC. This encodes CASSLAGTYEQYF.

This chain uses TRBV4-2 with TRBJ2-7; 7 bases line up with TRBD1. The CDR3 sequence is 15 residues long. Germline V gene data show CDR1 as LGHNA and CDR2 as YNFKEQ. J gave up 5 bases and V 4 bases, and 11 bases lay outside the gene matches. DNA of the CDR3: TGTGCCAGCAGCCCCGAGCGACAGGGTCTCAACGAGCAGTACTTC. This encodes CASSPERQGLNEQYF.

On this clone: Other DNA sequences in this specimen translate into the identical CDR3. This chain uses TRBV30 with TRBJ1-5; 8 bases match TRBD1. The germline gives CDR1 GTSNPN, CDR2 SVGIG (reference sequence). V shed 1 base and J 6 bases; nucleotides not matched to a gene: 2. This CDR3 is built from 13 residues. In nucleotides, the CDR3 is TGTGCCTGGAGTGCAGGGGGCGGTCAGCCCCAGCATTTT. Its translation is CAWSAGGGQPQHF.

This clone has only one observation. The chain employs TRBV28 and TRBJ2-3, with a tentative D call TRBD2 (5 bases). CDR3 length: 14 amino acids. Germline lookup yields CDR1 MDHEN and CDR2 SYDVKM. The germline V and J ends were trimmed by 5 bases and 2 bases, with 11 bases remaining between them. The CDR3 DNA follows: TGTGCCAGCAGTCCACGACTACTCACAGATACGCAGTATTTT. Encoded protein: CASSPRLLTDTQYF.

The genes are TRBV30 and TRBJ1-3; 10 bases agree with TRBD1. J lost 7 bases, V lost 1 base, and 10 bases had no gene match. The CDR3 covers 16 residues. CDR1 is GTSNPN, CDR2 SVGIG, per germline (reference sequence). CDR3 nucleotides: TGTGCCTGGAGTGGCCGGGGACAGGGGACGATGAACACCATATATTTT. Its translation is CAWSGRGQGTMNTIYF.

The chain has TRBV12-5 and TRBJ1-1; D call uncertain. With 0 bases removed from V and 5 bases from J, the gap between germline ends came to 4 bases. The germline V gene encodes CDR1 LGHNT and CDR2 FRNRAP. The CDR3 consists of 12 residues. As DNA, the CDR3 is TGTGCTAGTGGTTTGGTACATACTGAAGCTTTCTTT. Its translation: CASGLVHTEAFF.

This chain uses TRBV7-8 with TRBJ2-2; 7 bases match TRBD1. J gave up 0 bases and V 5 bases, and 3 bases lay outside the gene matches. This CDR3 contains 15 residues. Germline V gene lookup returns CDR1 SGHVS and CDR2 FQNEAQ. CDR3 loop: CASSRQGTNTGELFF. CDR3 bases: TGTGCCAGCAGCCGACAGGGTACGAACACCGGGGAGCTGTTTTTT.

This clone was detected a few times. At one end the junction does not follow the germline gene, possibly because of a read error. The CDR3 spells CASSSTGTAAYEQYF. The CDR3, as DNA: TGTGCCAGTAGTTCGACCGGGACAGCCGCCTATGAGCAGTACTTC. This chain uses TRBV19 with TRBJ2-7, with 7 bases fitting TRBD1. Germline V gene sequence: CDR1 LNHDA, CDR2 SQIVND (reference sequence). The CDR3 loop spans 15 amino acids.

The chain couples TRBV9 to TRBJ2-3, with TRBD2 matching over 10 bases. CDR3 length equals 18 residues. J lost 0 bases, V lost 0 bases, and 7 bases had no gene match. In germline, CDR1 is SGDLS, CDR2 YYNGEE. In DNA form, the CDR3 reads TGTGCCAGCAGCGTAGGAATAGCGGGAGGCAGAAGCACAGATACGCAGTATTTT. Translating gives CASSVGIAGGRSTDTQYF.